The clone carrying this T cell receptor (beta chain) was counted once. These data belong to a study of blood T cell repertoires in COVID-19. Study in general: Researchers got acute and convalescent COVID-19 samples from the United States, Italy and Spain. PBMCs, B-cell-depleted T cells, or T cells were the source of the cDNA or gDNA that made up the material.

Germline-derived CDR1 and CDR2 are LGHDT and YNNKEL (reference sequence). This CDR3 has 16 amino acids. Trimming took 0 bases from V and 3 from J, leaving 15 bases between them. Authors' data handling: Reference gene primer amplification in the assay estimated nucleated cell counts. Clones were read by immunoSEQ multiplex PCR, and TCRdb kept only the in-frame ones, dropping some. V, J and clone size are taken as reported in that table, and D and trimming were inferred from the DNA itself. The table has roughly 200,000 clones, 80% to 90% seen once. The sequencing sample was made of peripheral blood. The gene calls are TRBV3-1 (or the pseudogene TRBV3-2) and TRBJ2-7, with a tentative D call TRBD2 (5 bases). The source is a woman of 80 years or more with COVID-19, enrolled during active disease. The CDR3 is CASSQDRPGSGYEQYF. The CDR3 DNA sequence: TGTGCCAGCAGCCAAGATCGCCCGGGGTCGGGCTACGAGCAGTACTTC.